These 18 T cell receptor beta chains were all obtained from the same sample, sequenced in a study of T cells in Graves' hyperthyroidism and ophthalmopathy. TCR beta CDR3 regions were amplified from RNA. First-round RT-PCR with HTBI primers amplified the TCR CDR3 region. TCRdb itself ran the multiplex PCR reads through MiXCR, one entry per CDR3 protein. This sample has 300,000 to 450,000 distinct CDR3 sequences, with around 16% found just once. The sample comprised blood. These receptor sequences come from a woman between 18 and 29 years old with Graves' hyperthyroidism that later progressed to Graves' ophthalmopathy.

This clonotype occurred a few times. V usage is TRBV15 and J usage is TRBJ2-3, with 8 bases matching TRBD1. Germline V lookup: CDR1 LNHNV, CDR2 YYDKDF (reference sequence). V was pared by 0 bases and J by 6 bases, with 8 bases of the junction left unmatched. CDR3 length: 16 residues. In nucleotides, the CDR3 is TGTGCCACCAGCAGAGATGCTACAGGGGGATTCGATACGCAGTATTTT. Translated, it gives CATSRDATGGFDTQYF.

This clonotype has only a few counts. This chain connects TRBV28 to TRBJ2-6; a possible D gene is TRBD1 (6 bases). CDR1 and CDR2 from the germline V gene are MDHEN and SYDVKM. The CDR3 consists of 16 residues. V was cut by 7 bases and J by 0 bases, with 13 bases left in between. CDR3 sequence reads: CASNPVGASGANVLTF. DNA of the CDR3: TGTGCCAGCAACCCTGTGGGGGCCTCTGGGGCCAACGTCCTGACTTTC.

This clonotype was recorded at least ten times. The V and J genes are TRBV6-1 and TRBJ2-7; possible D gene TRBD2, 6 bases. V dropped 5 bases and J dropped 5 bases, with 16 bases sitting between them. From germline, CDR1 is MNHNS and CDR2 SASEGT. CDR3 length: 14 residues. The DNA for the CDR3 is TGTGCCAGCAGTTACGAGGCAGGAGGGAACGAGCAGTACTTC. Its protein is CASSYEAGGNEQYF.

In its sample, this clonotype was seen a few times. The chain has TRBV9 and TRBJ2-1, with unresolved D. The CDR3 covers 17 residues. V was pared by 0 bases and J by 2 bases, with 15 bases between. Germline V CDR1 and CDR2: SGDLS, YYNGEE. CDR3 region: CASSVVGQLTTYNEQFF. CDR3 DNA: TGTGCCAGCAGCGTAGTGGGTCAGCTAACCACCTACAATGAGCAGTTCTTC.

This clonotype showed up many times. The chain employs TRBV27 and TRBJ2-7; no clear D gene. Germline CDR1 MNHEY, CDR2 SMNVEV (reference sequence). The CDR3 extends over 14 amino acids. The germline V and J ends were trimmed by 5 bases and 0 bases, with 11 bases remaining between them. The CDR3 DNA follows: TGTGCCAGCAGTCTCGACCCTTTCTCCTACGAGCAGTACTTC. Translation gives CASSLDPFSYEQYF.

The sample holds many counts of this clonotype. The CDR3 DNA sequence: TGTGCCAGCACTCAGGAGTCCAACTATGGCTACACCTTC. Translated, it gives CASTQESNYGYTF. The chain links TRBV28 to TRBJ1-2; D is unclear. The CDR3 is 13 residues long. V lost 7 bases and J lost 2, with 11 bases in between. CDR1 is MDHEN, CDR2 SYDVKM, per germline.

This clonotype was seen many times. This chain's CDR3 is CASSYRWFSTEAFF. CDR3 bases: TGTGCCAGCAGTTACAGATGGTTTTCCACTGAAGCTTTCTTT. The rearrangement joins TRBV6-2 or TRBV6-3 to TRBJ1-1; D unresolved. The CDR3 sequence is 14 residues long. The ends were cut back, 2 bases at V and 4 bases at J, with 11 bases in the middle. The V gene's germline CDR1 is MNHEY and CDR2 SVGEGT.

The chain uses TRBV6-2 or TRBV6-3 and TRBJ1-3; D not resolved. CDR1 is MNHEY and CDR2 is SVGEGT in the germline V gene. The CDR3 extends over 18 amino acids. V was trimmed by 4 bases and J by 0 bases, leaving 19 bases between them. CDR3: CASSLFFQAGSSGNTIYF. Written as DNA, the CDR3 is TGTGCCAGCAGTTTGTTTTTTCAGGCGGGGAGCTCTGGAAACACCATATATTTT.

This clonotype occurred a few times. The chain links TRBV9 to TRBJ2-2; the D is unclear. The CDR3 totals 16 residues. CDR1 and CDR2 from the germline V gene are SGDLS and YYNGEE. V was cut by 0 bases and J by 7 bases, with 16 bases left in between. This CDR3 reads CASSVAPLQSGGELFF. DNA for the CDR3: TGTGCCAGCAGCGTAGCCCCACTACAATCGGGCGGGGAGCTGTTTTTT.

The J gene is TRBJ2-5, the V gene TRBV4-1; D unclear. V gave up 5 bases and J gave up 3 bases, with 19 bases separating them. The germline gives CDR1 MGHRA, CDR2 YSYEKL. The CDR3 consists of 16 residues. As DNA, the CDR3 is TGCGCCAGCAGCAGGATCCAAGGAAAGTGGGAAGAGACCCAGTACTTC. This translates into CASSRIQGKWEETQYF.

A note on this clonotype: A read error may be the cause here, since a much bigger clone is one base away. Since the CDR3 does not end with the conserved phenylalanine or tryptophan, this likely comes from a read error. The rearrangement joins TRBV6-5 to TRBJ2-7, with D unresolved. V was cut by 0 bases and J by 3 bases, with 6 bases left in between. CDR3 length: 13 amino acids. Germline V gives CDR1 MNHEY, CDR2 SVGAGI. The CDR3, as DNA: TGTGCCAGCAGTTACTCCGACCTCTACGAGCAGTACCTC. Translating gives CASSYSDLYEQYL.

The table lists this clonotype with many counts. V usage is TRBV30 and J usage is TRBJ2-3, with 7 bases aligning to TRBD2. The length of the CDR3 is 15 residues. Germline V gene sequence: CDR1 GTSNPN, CDR2 SVGIG (reference sequence). The V and J ends lost 0 bases and 7 bases, in that order; junction bases with no gene match: 10. The CDR3 protein is CAWSVGPSGPYTQYF. The CDR3 bases are TGTGCCTGGAGTGTAGGCCCTAGCGGACCCTATACGCAGTATTTT.

There are many counts of this clonotype. The rearrangement joins TRBV28 to TRBJ2-1; 11 nucleotides match TRBD2. V gave up 5 bases and J gave up 4 bases; unmatched junction bases: 4. Germline CDR1 is MDHEN and CDR2 is SYDVKM. There are 15 residues in the CDR3. The CDR3 sequence is CASSPLAGGYNEQFF. CDR3 nucleotide sequence: TGTGCCAGCAGTCCCCTAGCGGGAGGATACAATGAGCAGTTCTTC.

This clonotype came up many times. The rearrangement links TRBV7-9 to TRBJ2-5; weak D call: TRBD2 (6 bases). This CDR3 contains 14 residues. Germline-derived CDR1 and CDR2 are SEHNR and FQNEAQ (reference sequence). Trimming cost V 5 bases and J 2 bases, with 12 bases left between them. CDR3 residues: CASSHRESQETQYF. The DNA for the CDR3 is TGTGCCAGCAGCCACCGGGAGTCTCAAGAGACCCAGTACTTC.

This clonotype was detected ten times or more. This sequence joins TRBV6-5 and TRBJ1-5; D ambiguous. From germline, CDR1 is MNHEY and CDR2 SVGAGI. The CDR3 has 13 amino acids. V dropped 2 bases and J dropped 0 bases, with 2 bases sitting between them. The CDR3 spells CASSYGSNQPQHF. CDR3 bases: TGTGCCAGCAGTTACGGTAGCAATCAGCCCCAGCATTTT.

This clonotype was seen many times. The V call is TRBV27, the J call TRBJ2-2; TRBD1 or TRBD2 may be the D gene (5 bases each). This CDR3 contains 14 residues. The germline V gene has CDR1 MNHEY and CDR2 SMNVEV (reference sequence). Deletions cut 2 bases from V and 6 bases from J, with 10 bases between. CDR3 sequence (DNA): TGTGCCAGCAGTTTAGGGGACCGCCCCGGGGAGCTGTTTTTT. This codes for CASSLGDRPGELFF.

This clonotype has only a few counts. This chain uses TRBV4-2 with TRBJ2-2; 10 bases fit TRBD2. Trimming at V came to 3 bases and at J to 1 base, leaving 8 bases not matched to a gene. Per the germline V gene, CDR1 is LGHNA and CDR2 is YNFKEQ. The CDR3 has 18 amino acids. The CDR3 DNA reads as TGTGCCAGCAGCCAGTCTAATAGCGGGGGGCGGAACACCGGGGAGCTGTTTTTT. Its protein product is CASSQSNSGGRNTGELFF.

The chain uses TRBV28 and TRBJ1-6; D is perhaps TRBD1 (5 bases). Germline CDR1 is MDHEN and CDR2 is SYDVKM. CDR3 size: 18 residues. The V gene lost 6 bases and the J gene lost 0 bases, with 18 bases spanning the gap. DNA of the CDR3: TGTGCCAGCAGATCGGCCGGGGCGGGGAGCTCCTATAATTCACCCCTCCACTTT. Its protein is CASRSAGAGSSYNSPLHF.